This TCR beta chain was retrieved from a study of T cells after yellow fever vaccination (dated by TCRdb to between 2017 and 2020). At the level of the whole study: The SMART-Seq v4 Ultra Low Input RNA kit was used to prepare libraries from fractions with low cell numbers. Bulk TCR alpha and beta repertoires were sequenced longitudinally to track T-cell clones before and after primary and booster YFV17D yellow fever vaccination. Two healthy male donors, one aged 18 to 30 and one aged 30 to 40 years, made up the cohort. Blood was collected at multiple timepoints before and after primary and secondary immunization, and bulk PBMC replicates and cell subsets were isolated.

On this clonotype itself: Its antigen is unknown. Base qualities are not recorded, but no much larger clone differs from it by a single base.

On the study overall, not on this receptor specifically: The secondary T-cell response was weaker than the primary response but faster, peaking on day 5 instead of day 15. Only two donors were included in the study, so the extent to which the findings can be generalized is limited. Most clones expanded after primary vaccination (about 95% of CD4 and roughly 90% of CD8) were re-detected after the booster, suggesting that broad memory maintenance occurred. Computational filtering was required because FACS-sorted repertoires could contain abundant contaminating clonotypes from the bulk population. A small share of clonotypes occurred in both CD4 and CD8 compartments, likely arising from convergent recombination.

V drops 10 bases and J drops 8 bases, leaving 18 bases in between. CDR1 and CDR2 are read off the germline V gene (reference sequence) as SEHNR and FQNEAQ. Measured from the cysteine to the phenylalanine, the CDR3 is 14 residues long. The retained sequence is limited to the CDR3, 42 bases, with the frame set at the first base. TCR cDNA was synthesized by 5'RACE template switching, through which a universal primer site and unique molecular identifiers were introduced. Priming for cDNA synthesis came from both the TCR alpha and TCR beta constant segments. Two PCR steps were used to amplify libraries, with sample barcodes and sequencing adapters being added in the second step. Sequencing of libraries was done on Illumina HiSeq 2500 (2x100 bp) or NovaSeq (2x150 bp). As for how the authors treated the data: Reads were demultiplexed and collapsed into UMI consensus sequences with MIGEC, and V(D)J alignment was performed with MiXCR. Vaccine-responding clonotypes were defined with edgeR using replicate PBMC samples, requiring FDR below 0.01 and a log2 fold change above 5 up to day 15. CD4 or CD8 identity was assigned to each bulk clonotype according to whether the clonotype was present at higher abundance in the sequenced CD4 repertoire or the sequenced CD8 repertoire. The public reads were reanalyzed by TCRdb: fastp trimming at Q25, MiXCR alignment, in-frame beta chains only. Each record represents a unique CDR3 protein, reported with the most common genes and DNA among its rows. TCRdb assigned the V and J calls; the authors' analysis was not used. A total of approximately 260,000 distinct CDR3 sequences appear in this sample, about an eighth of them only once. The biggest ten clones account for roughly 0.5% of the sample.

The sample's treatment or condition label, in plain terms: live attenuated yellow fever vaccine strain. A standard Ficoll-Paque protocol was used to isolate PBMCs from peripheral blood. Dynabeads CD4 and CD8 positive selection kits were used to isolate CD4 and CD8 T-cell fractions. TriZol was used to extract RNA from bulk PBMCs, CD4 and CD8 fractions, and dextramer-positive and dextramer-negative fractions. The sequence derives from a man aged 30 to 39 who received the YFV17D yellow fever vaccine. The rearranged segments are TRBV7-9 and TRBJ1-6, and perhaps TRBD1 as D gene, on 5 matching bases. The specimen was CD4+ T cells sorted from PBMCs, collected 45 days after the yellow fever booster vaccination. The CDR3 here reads CATQPTGGDSPLHF. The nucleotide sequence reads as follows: TGTGCCACTCAACCCACAGGAGGTGATTCACCCCTCCACTTT.